This entry lists 13 T cell receptor beta chains sequenced from one sample in a study of T cells in Graves' hyperthyroidism and ophthalmopathy. TCR beta CDR3 regions were amplified from RNA transcripts. A set of HTBI primers served as the primers for a first-round RT-PCR of the TCR CDR3. TCRdb re-derived calls from the multiplex PCR reads in MiXCR, one entry per CDR3 protein. The sample gives hundreds of thousands of distinct CDR3 sequences, approximately 40% of which show up once; approximately 8.7% is in the top ten. The sequenced material came from blood. These receptors all come from a man younger than 30 with Graves' hyperthyroidism.

This clonotype has ten or more counts. The V and J genes are TRBV20-1 and TRBJ1-4; D not certain. CDR3 size: 14 residues. CDR1 and CDR2 (germline): DFQATT, SNEGSKA (reference sequence). V dropped 1 base and J dropped 7 bases, with 13 bases sitting between them. The chain's CDR3 is CSARVGLASEKLFF. The CDR3 DNA reads TGCAGTGCTAGAGTAGGATTGGCAAGTGAAAAACTGTTTTTT.

CDR3 region: CASRFGVRSSPLHF. CDR3 nucleotides: TGTGCCAGCAGATTCGGAGTTCGGAGTTCACCCCTCCACTTT. V gene TRBV9 combines with J gene TRBJ1-6; D ambiguous. The V gene lost 5 bases and the J gene lost 9 bases, with 15 bases spanning the gap. Germline CDR1 reads SGDLS; CDR2 reads YYNGEE. CDR3 length: 14 residues. Looking up the rest from reference TRBV9 and TRBJ1-6 gives the full variable domain: DSGVTQTPKHLITATGQRVTLRCSPRSGDLSVYWYQQSLDQGLQFLIQYYNGEERAKGNILERFSAQQFPDLHSELNLSSLELGDSALYFCASRFGVRSSPLHFGNGTRLTVT.

V gene TRBV11-2 combines with J gene TRBJ2-5; the D gene is possibly TRBD2 (6 bases). The V and J ends lost 2 bases and 4 bases respectively, with 11 bases between them. Germline CDR1 reads SGHAT; CDR2 reads FQNNGV. The CDR3 is 14 residues long. CDR3 sequence: CASSLFTGGETQYF. DNA for the CDR3: TGTGCCAGCAGCTTATTTACCGGGGGAGAGACCCAGTACTTC. The variable domain in full, completed from reference TRBV11-2 and TRBJ2-5, reads EAGVAQSPRYKIIEKRQSVAFWCNPISGHATLYWYQQILGQGPKLLIQFQNNGVVDDSQLPKDRFSAERLKGVDSTLKIQPAKLEDSAVYLCASSLFTGGETQYFGPGTRLLVL.

This clonotype was found once. The chain combines TRBV29-1 with TRBJ2-5; TRBD2 aligns across 11 bases. CDR1 is SQVTM, CDR2 ANQGSEA, per germline. Trimming removed 8 bases from V and 5 bases from J; junction bases left unmatched: 10. The CDR3 consists of 14 residues. Written as DNA, the CDR3 is TGCAGCAGTTTTAGCGGGGGGGCCGTGGAGACCCAGTACTTC. Amino acids: CSSFSGGAVETQYF.

This clonotype was seen ten or more times. CDR3 protein: CASSLVTAGGSPLHF. The DNA of the CDR3 is TGTGCCAGCAGCTTAGTCACAGCCGGTGGTTCACCCCTCCACTTT. The rearrangement uses TRBV7-9 and TRBJ1-6; D is unclear. The length of the CDR3 is 15 residues. The germline gives CDR1 SEHNR, CDR2 FQNEAQ (reference sequence). The V and J ends lost 1 base and 9 bases respectively, with 13 bases between them.

The chain recombines TRBV5-6 with TRBJ2-6, with a tentative D call TRBD2 (6 bases). The V end was cut by 4 bases, the J end by 0 bases, with 11 bases between. Germline CDR1 is SGHDT and CDR2 is YYEEEE. The CDR3 loop spans 16 amino acids. The CDR3: CASSDLASSGANVLTF. The CDR3 nucleotides read TGTGCCAGCAGCGACCTAGCGAGCTCTGGGGCCAACGTCCTGACTTTC.

This clonotype was counted only a few times. The chain links TRBV7-6 to TRBJ1-1; D possibly corresponds to TRBD1 (5 bases). The CDR3 runs to 14 residues. From germline, CDR1 is SGHVS and CDR2 FNYEAQ. The V end was cut by 5 bases, the J end by 6 bases, with 16 bases between. The DNA for the CDR3 is TGTGCCAGCAGCCCGGACTCAGGGCCACCTGAAGCTTTCTTT. It yields the protein CASSPDSGPPEAFF.

In its sample, this clonotype was seen many times. CDR3 region: CSALRGGFNSDYGYTF. In DNA form, the CDR3 reads TGCAGCGCTCTACGCGGGGGTTTTAATTCTGACTATGGCTACACCTTC. The V call is TRBV29-1, the J call TRBJ1-2, with TRBD1 as a possible D gene (5 bases). The length of the CDR3 is 16 residues. The V gene lost 7 bases and the J gene lost 3 bases, with 24 bases spanning the gap. Germline CDR1 is SQVTM and CDR2 is ANQGSEA.

The chain has TRBV19 and TRBJ2-1, with 10 bases identical to TRBD2. The CDR3 extends over 14 amino acids. CDR1 is LNHDA and CDR2 is SQIVND in the germline V gene (reference sequence). V lost 3 bases and J lost 7; bases outside the gene matches: 3. CDR3 sequence reads: CASSITSGMNEQFF. The CDR3 DNA is TGTGCCAGTAGTATTACTAGCGGGATGAATGAGCAGTTCTTC. Combining the CDR3 with reference TRBV19 and TRBJ2-1 gives the whole variable domain DGGITQSPKYLFRKEGQNVTLSCEQNLNHDAMYWYRQDPGQGLRLIYYSQIVNDFQKGDIAEGYSVSREKKESFPLTVTSAQKNPTAFYLCASSITSGMNEQFFGPGTRLTVL.

This chain uses TRBV9 with TRBJ1-5; D may be TRBD1 (6 bases). V lost 2 bases and J lost 3, with 9 bases in between. Germline CDR1 is SGDLS and CDR2 is YYNGEE. The CDR3 consists of 14 residues. The CDR3 protein is CASSVSGDNQPQHF. Written as DNA, the CDR3 is TGTGCCAGCAGCGTCTCAGGGGACAATCAGCCCCAGCATTTT.

This clonotype was counted a few times. The V and J genes are TRBV7-9 and TRBJ2-5; 13 bases agree with TRBD2. Germline V gene sequence: CDR1 SEHNR, CDR2 FQNEAQ (reference sequence). This CDR3 comprises 15 residues. V trimming: 4 bases; J trimming: 5 bases; junction bases outside the gene matches: 4. CDR3 in amino acids: CASSSGLAGLETQYF. The CDR3 nucleotides read TGTGCCAGCAGCTCGGGACTAGCGGGATTGGAGACCCAGTACTTC.

The chain employs TRBV10-3 and TRBJ1-1, with no clear D. Trimming removed 6 bases at V and 5 bases at J, with 19 bases between. Per the germline V gene, CDR1 is ENHRY and CDR2 is SYGVKD. This CDR3 comprises 15 residues. The CDR3 DNA follows: TGTGCCATCAGCGAGACGAGATATGTGCAAACTGAAGCTTTCTTT. Translation: CAISETRYVQTEAFF.

This clonotype was counted ten times or more. The chain has TRBV9 and TRBJ1-2; 7 bases agree with TRBD1. Looked up from germline, CDR1 is SGDLS and CDR2 is YYNGEE. The ends lost 7 bases at V and 1 base at J; junction bases unmatched: 10. CDR3 length: 15 residues. As DNA, the CDR3 is TGTGCCAGCGGATCGGGGACAGACAATAACTATGGCTACACCTTC. The encoded protein is CASGSGTDNNYGYTF.